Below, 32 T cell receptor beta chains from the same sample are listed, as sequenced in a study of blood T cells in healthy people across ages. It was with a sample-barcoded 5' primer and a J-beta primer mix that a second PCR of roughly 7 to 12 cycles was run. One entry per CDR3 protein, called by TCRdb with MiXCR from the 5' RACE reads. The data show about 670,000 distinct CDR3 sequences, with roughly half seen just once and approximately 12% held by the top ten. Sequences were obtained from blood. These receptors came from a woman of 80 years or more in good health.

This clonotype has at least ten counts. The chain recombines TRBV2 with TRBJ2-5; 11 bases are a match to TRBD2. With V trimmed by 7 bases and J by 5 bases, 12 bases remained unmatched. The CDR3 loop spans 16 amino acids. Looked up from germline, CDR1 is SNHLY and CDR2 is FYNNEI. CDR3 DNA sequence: TGTGCCAGCACTGGACTAGCGGGCCCCTCTAGGGAGACCCAGTACTTC. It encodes CASTGLAGPSRETQYF.

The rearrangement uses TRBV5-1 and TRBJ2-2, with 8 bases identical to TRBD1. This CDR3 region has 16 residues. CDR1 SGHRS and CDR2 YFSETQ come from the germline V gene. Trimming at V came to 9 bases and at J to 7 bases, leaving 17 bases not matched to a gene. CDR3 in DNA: TGCGCCACCTCTTTTCCAGCGACAGGGGAGAGCGGGGAGCTGTTTTTT. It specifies CATSFPATGESGELFF.

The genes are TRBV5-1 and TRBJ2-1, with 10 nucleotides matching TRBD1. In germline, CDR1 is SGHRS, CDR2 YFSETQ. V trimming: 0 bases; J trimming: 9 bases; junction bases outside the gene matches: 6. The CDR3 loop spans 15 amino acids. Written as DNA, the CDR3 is TGCGCCAGCAGCTTGGTCGGGACAGGGGAGAGTGAGCAGTTCTTC. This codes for CASSLVGTGESEQFF.

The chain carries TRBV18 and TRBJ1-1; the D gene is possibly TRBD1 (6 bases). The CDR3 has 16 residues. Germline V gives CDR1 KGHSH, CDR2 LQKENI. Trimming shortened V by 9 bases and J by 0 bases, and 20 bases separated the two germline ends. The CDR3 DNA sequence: TGTGCCAGTGCCGGACAGCCCCATATTTTGAACACTGAAGCTTTCTTT. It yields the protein CASAGQPHILNTEAFF.

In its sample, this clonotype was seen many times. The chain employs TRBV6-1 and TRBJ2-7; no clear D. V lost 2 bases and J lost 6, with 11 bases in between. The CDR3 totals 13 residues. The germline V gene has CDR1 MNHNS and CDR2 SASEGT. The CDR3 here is CASSETHSAEQYF. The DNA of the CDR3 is TGTGCCAGCAGTGAAACCCACAGTGCCGAGCAGTACTTC.

The CDR3 spells CASTMGLVGADAQYF. The DNA for the CDR3 is TGTGCCAGCACCATGGGACTAGTGGGAGCGGATGCGCAGTATTTT. The chain is built from TRBV12-3 or TRBV12-4 and TRBJ2-3, with 8 bases identical to TRBD2. The V segment lost 7 bases and the J segment 10 bases; nucleotides outside the gene matches: 16. The CDR3 runs 15 residues.

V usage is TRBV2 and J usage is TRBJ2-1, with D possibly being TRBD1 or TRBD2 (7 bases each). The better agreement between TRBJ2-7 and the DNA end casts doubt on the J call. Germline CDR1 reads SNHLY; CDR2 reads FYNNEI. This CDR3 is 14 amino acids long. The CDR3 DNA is TGTGCCAGCAGACTCCAGGGGGGGACCTACGAGCAGTACTTC. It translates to CASRLQGGTYEQYF.

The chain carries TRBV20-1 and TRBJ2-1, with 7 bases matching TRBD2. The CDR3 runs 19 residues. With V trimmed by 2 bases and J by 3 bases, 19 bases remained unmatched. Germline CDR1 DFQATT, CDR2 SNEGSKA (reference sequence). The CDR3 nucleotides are TGCAGTGCTAGATTTAGTTTATCCGTGAGGAGGGAGGGCTACAATGAGCAGTTCTTC. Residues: CSARFSLSVRREGYNEQFF.

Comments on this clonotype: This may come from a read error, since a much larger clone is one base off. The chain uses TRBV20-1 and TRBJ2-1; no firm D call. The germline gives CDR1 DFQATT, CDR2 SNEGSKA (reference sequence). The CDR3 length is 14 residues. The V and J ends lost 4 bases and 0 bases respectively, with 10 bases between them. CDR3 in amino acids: CSANGRSSYNEQFF. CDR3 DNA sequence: TGCAGTGCTAATGGCAGGAGCTCCTACAATGAGCAGTTCTTC.

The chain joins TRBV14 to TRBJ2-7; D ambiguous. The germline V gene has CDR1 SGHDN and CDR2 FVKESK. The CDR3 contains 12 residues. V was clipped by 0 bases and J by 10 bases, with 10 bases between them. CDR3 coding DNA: TGTGCCAGCAGCCAAGATCCCCTCGCCCAGTACTTC. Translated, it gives CASSQDPLAQYF.

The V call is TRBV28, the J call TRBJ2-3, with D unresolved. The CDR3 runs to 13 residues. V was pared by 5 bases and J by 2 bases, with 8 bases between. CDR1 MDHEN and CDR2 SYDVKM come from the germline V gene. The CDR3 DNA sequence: TGTGCCAGCAGTGGGGAAAACACAGATACGCAGTATTTT. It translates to CASSGENTDTQYF.

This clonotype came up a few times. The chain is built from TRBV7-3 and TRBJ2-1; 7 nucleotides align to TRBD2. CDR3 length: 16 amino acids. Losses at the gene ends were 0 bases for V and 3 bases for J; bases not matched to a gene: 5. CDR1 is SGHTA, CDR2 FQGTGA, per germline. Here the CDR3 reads CASSLTTGGGYNEQFF. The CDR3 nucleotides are TGTGCCAGCAGCTTAACGACCGGCGGGGGCTACAATGAGCAGTTCTTC.

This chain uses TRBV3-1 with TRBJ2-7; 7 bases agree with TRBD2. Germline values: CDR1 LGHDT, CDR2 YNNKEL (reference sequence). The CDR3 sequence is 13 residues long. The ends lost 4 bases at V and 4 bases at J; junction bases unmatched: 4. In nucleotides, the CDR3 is TGTGCCAGCAGCCGGCGGGAGCGGTACGAGCAGTACTTC. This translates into CASSRRERYEQYF.

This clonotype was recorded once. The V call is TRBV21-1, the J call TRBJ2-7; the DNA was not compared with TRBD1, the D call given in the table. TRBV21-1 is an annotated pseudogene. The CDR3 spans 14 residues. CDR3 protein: CASSITTESYEQYF. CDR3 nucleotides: TGTGCCAGCAGCATTACGACAGAATCCTACGAGCAGTACTTC.

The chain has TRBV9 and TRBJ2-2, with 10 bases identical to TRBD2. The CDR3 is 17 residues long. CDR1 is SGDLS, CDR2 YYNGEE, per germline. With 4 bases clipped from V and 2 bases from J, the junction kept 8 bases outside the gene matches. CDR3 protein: CASSPSSGRVNTGELFF. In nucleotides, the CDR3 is TGTGCCAGCAGCCCATCCAGCGGGAGGGTTAACACCGGGGAGCTGTTTTTT.

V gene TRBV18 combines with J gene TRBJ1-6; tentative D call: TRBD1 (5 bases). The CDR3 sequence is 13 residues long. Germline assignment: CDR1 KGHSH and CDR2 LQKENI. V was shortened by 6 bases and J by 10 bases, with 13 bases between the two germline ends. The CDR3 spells CASSGDLESPLHF. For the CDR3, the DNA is TGTGCCAGCTCGGGGGACCTGGAATCACCCCTCCACTTT.

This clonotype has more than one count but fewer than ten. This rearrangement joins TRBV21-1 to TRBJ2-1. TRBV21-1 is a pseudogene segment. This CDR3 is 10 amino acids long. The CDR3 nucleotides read TGTGCCAGGCCCTACAATGAGCAGTTCTTC. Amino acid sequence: CARPYNEQFF.

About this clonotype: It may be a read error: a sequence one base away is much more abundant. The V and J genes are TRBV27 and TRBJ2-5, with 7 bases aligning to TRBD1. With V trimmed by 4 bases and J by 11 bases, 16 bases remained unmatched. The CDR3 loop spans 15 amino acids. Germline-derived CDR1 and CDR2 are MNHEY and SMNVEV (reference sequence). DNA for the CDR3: TGTGCCAGCAGTTGGTCCGCTTTAGGGGGCAATGAGCAGTACTTC. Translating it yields CASSWSALGGNEQYF.

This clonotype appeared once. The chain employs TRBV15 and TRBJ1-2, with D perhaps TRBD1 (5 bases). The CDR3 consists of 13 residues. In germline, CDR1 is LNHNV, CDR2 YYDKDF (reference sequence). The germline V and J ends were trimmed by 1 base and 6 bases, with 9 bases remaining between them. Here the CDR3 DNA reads TGTGCCACCAGCAGAGGGGACTGGAATGGCTACACCTTC. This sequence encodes CATSRGDWNGYTF. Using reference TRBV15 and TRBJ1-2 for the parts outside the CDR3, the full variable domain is DAMVIQNPRYQVTQFGKPVTLSCSQTLNHNVMYWYQQKSSQAPKLLFHYYDKDFNNEADTPDNFQSRRPNTSFCFLDIRSPGLGDTAMYLCATSRGDWNGYTFGSGTRLTVV.

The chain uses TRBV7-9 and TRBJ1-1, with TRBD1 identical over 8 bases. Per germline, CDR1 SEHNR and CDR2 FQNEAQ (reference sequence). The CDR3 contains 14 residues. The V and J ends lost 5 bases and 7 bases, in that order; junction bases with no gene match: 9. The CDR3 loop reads CASSPRAGTGEAFF. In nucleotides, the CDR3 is TGTGCCAGCAGCCCTCGGGCCGGGACAGGTGAAGCTTTCTTT.

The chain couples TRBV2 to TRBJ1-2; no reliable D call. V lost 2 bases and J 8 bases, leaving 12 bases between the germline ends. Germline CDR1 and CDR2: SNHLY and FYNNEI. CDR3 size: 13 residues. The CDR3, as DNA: TGTGCCAGCAGTGAACCAAACTTGCGGGGCTACACCTTC. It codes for CASSEPNLRGYTF.

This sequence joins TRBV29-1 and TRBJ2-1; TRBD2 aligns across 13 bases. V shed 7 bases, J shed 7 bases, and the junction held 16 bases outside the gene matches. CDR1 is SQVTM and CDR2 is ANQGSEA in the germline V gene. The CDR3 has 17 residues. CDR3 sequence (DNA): TGCAGCGGCTCCGGGACTAGCGGGAAGTACCCTTTGAATGAGCAGTTCTTC. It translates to CSGSGTSGKYPLNEQFF.

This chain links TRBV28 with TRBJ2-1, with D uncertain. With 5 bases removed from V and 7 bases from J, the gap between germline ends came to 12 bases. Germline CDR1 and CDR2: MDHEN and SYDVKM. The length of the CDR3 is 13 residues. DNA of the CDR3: TGTGCCAGCAGTCTCACCGTTTTGAATGAGCAGTTCTTC. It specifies CASSLTVLNEQFF.

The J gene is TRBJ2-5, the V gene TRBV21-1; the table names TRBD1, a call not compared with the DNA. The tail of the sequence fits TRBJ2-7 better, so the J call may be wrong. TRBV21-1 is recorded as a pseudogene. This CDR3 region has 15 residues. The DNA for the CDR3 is TGTGCCAGCCAACCGTCCGGCTCGGGAACTTACGAGCAGTACTTC. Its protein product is CASQPSGSGTYEQYF.

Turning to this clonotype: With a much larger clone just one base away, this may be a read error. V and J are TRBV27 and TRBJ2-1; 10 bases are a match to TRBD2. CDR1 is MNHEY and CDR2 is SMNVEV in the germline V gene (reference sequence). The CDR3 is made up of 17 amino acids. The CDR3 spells CTSSLVRRTSGYNEQFF. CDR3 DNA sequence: TGTACCAGCAGTTTAGTAAGGCGGACTAGCGGTTACAATGAGCAGTTCTTC.

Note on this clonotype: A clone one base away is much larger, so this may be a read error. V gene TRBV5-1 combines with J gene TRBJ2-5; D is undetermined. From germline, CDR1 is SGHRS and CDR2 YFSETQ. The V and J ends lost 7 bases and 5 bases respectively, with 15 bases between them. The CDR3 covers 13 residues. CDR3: CASWAAAQETQYF. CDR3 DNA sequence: TGCGCCAGCTGGGCGGCAGCTCAGGAGACCCAGTACTTC.

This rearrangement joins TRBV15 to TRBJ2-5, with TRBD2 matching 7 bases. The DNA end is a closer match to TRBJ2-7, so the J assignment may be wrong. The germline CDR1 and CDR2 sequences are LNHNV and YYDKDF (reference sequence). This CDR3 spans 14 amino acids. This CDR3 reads CATSMLAASYEQYF. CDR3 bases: TGTGCCACCAGCATGCTAGCGGCCTCCTACGAGCAGTACTTC.

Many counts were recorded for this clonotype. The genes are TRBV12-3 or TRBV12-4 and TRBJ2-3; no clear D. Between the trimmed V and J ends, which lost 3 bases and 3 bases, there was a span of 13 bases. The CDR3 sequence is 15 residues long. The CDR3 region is CASSFGTVGTDTQYF. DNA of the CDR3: TGTGCCAGCAGTTTTGGAACAGTGGGGACAGATACGCAGTATTTT.

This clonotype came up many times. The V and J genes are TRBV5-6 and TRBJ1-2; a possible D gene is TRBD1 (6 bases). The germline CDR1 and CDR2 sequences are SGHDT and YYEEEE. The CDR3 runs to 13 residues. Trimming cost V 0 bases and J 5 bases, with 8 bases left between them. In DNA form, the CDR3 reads TGTGCCAGCAGCTTGGGACAGGTGTATGGCTACACCTTC. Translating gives CASSLGQVYGYTF.

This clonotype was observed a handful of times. The CDR3 here is CSVGGEQRGRETQYF. As DNA, the CDR3 is TGCAGCGTGGGGGGGGAACAGCGGGGTAGAGAGACCCAGTACTTC. The gene calls are TRBV29-1 and TRBJ2-5; 7 nucleotides match TRBD2. This CDR3 region has 15 residues. CDR1 and CDR2 (germline): SQVTM, ANQGSEA. With 6 bases clipped from V and 4 bases from J, the junction kept 14 bases outside the gene matches. The complete variable domain, with remaining parts taken from reference TRBV29-1 and TRBJ2-5, reads SAVISQKPSRDICQRGTSLTIQCQVDSQVTMMFWYRQQPGQSLTLIATANQGSEATYESGFVIDKFPISRPNLTFSTLTVSNMSPEDSSIYLCSVGGEQRGRETQYFGPGTRLLVL.

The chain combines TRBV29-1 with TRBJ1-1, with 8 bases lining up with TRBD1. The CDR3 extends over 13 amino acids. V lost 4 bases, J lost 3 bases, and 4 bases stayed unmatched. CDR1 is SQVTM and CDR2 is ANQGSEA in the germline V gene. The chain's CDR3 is CSVGRGPDTEAFF. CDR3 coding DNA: TGCAGCGTTGGCAGGGGGCCAGACACTGAAGCTTTCTTT.

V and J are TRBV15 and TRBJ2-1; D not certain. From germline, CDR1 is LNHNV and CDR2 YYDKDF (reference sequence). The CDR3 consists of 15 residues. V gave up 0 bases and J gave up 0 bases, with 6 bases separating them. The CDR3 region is CATSRDQVSYNEQFF. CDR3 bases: TGTGCCACCAGCAGAGATCAGGTCTCCTACAATGAGCAGTTCTTC.